This T cell receptor (beta chain) was observed in a study of blood T cell repertoires in COVID-19. As handled by the study authors: Reference gene primer amplification in the assay estimated nucleated cell counts. Data came from immunoSEQ multiplex PCR; TCRdb stores just in-frame clones and leaves some out. The DNA was the basis for D and trimming; V, J and clone size are from that table. This table holds just over 650,000 clones, more than 80% found once. Per the germline V gene, CDR1 is SQVTM and CDR2 is ANQGSEA. Unmatched junction bases numbered 0, after V lost 4 bases and J lost 1 base. This CDR3 contains 12 residues.

Material: peripheral blood. The TCR was taken from a woman between 18 and 30 years old with acute or convalescent COVID-19. The V call is TRBV29-1, the J call TRBJ1-1; 7 bases are shared with TRBD1. In DNA, the CDR3 is TGCAGCGTTGGACAGGGGAACACTGAAGCTTTCTTT. As protein: CSVGQGNTEAFF.